This TCR beta chain appears in the sequencing data of a study of T cell changes during pregnancy in multiple sclerosis. The CDR3 runs to 14 residues. CDR1 and CDR2 from the germline V gene are LNHDA and SQIVND (reference sequence). J was trimmed by 8 bases and V by 9 bases; bases with no gene match: 8. Here immunoSEQ multiplex PCR was the method, and the copy in TCRdb shows in-frame clones only, minus some. The data show approximately 74,000 clones, around 85% seen once. Specimen: peripheral blood, collected before pregnancy. The chain recombines TRBV19 with TRBJ2-1; 12 bases fit TRBD2. The origin of this receptor is a female donor with multiple sclerosis, enrolled in a pregnancy study. CDR3 nucleotide sequence: TGTGCCAGCAGACTAGCGGGAGAGTCCTATGAGCAGTTCTTC. It encodes CASRLAGESYEQFF.